This T cell receptor (beta chain) is from a study of shared clonotypes between healthy human individuals. Overall study: With ages of 18 to 49, the donors were a couple of women and a few men. CD4 naive and CD4 memory each took three plates per donor, while CD8 naive took two and CD8 memory one.

On this clone: The sample has other DNA sequences that encode this CDR3 too.

The CDR3 totals 15 residues. Germline V gene sequence: CDR1 SGHNT, CDR2 YYREEE (reference sequence). The V end was cut by 0 bases, the J end by 1 base, with 5 bases between. Measured with immunoSEQ multiplex PCR; TCRdb has only the in-frame clones, and not every one. The sample has more than 2 million clones; around 95% are singletons. There were only Caucasian adults among the donors, and all lived in Nashville, Tennessee. The investigators split CD4+ cells into a CD45RA+ naive subset and a CD45RA-negative memory subset. The V and J genes are TRBV5-4 and TRBJ2-6; D is unresolved. This TCR derives from a man between 18 and 29 years old in good health. Sequenced material: naive CD4+ T cells sorted from blood. Sample subset: CD45RA+ positively selected. The CDR3 nucleotides read TGTGCCAGCAGCTTGGCCTCATCTGGGGCCAACGTCCTGACTTTC. Translating gives CASSLASSGANVLTF.